These 8 T cell receptor beta chains were sequenced from one sample in a study of regulatory T cells in long-lasting Graves disease. TCR beta libraries were built with iRepertoire HTBI primers and Arm-PCR of CDR3 regions. TCRdb recomputed calls from the multiplex PCR reads with MiXCR, one row per CDR3 protein. The data contain about 420,000 distinct CDR3 sequences, about 17% of them seen just once; the ten biggest clones take up about 23%. Time point indicated: newly diagnosed GD, antithyroid drugs for less than 3 months. From RNA extracted from PBMCs, the TCR library was made. These data also featured in a second study, about T cells in Graves' hyperthyroidism and ophthalmopathy.

The sequenced sample was peripheral blood mononuclear cells (PBMCs), obtained at new diagnosis, from a patient treated with antithyroid drugs. The receptor set was obtained from a woman aged 18-30 years with Graves disease.

The sample holds many counts of this clonotype. The chain uses TRBV5-1 and TRBJ2-3, with 9 bases identical to TRBD2. Germline values: CDR1 SGHRS, CDR2 YFSETQ. V lost 4 bases and J lost 3; bases outside the gene matches: 6. This CDR3 is built from 15 residues. The CDR3, as DNA: TGCGCCAGCAGCGTAGCGGGAGATAGGACAGATACGCAGTATTTT. Translated: CASSVAGDRTDTQYF. The full variable domain, its missing parts supplied by reference TRBV5-1 and TRBJ2-3, is KAGVTQTPRYLIKTRGQQVTLSCSPISGHRSVSWYQQTPGQGLQFLFEYFSETQRNKGNFPGRFSGRQFSNSRSEMNVSTLELGDSALYLCASSVAGDRTDTQYFGPGTRLTVL.

This clonotype was detected a few times. The CDR3 here is CASSTGGGYGYTF. In DNA form, the CDR3 reads TGTGCCAGCAGCACAGGGGGCGGCTATGGCTACACCTTC. This rearrangement joins TRBV9 to TRBJ1-2; the match to TRBD1 covers 9 bases. Germline CDR1 is SGDLS and CDR2 is YYNGEE. V was clipped by 4 bases and J by 4 bases; unmatched bases: 2. This CDR3 has 13 residues. The variable domain in full, completed from reference TRBV9 and TRBJ1-2, reads DSGVTQTPKHLITATGQRVTLRCSPRSGDLSVYWYQQSLDQGLQFLIQYYNGEERAKGNILERFSAQQFPDLHSELNLSSLELGDSALYFCASSTGGGYGYTFGSGTRLTVV.

In its sample, this clonotype was seen many times. The chain combines TRBV6-5 with TRBJ1-2; D call uncertain. CDR1 and CDR2 from the germline V gene are MNHEY and SVGAGI. The V gene lost 0 bases and the J gene lost 0 bases, with 14 bases spanning the gap. CDR3 length: 17 amino acids. In nucleotides, the CDR3 is TGTGCCAGCAGTTACTCGATGGAACCTCAAGCTAACTATGGCTACACCTTC. It codes for CASSYSMEPQANYGYTF.

Ten or more counts support this clonotype. The chain is built from TRBV11-1 and TRBJ2-7, with D possibly being TRBD1 or TRBD2 (6 bases each). Germline V gives CDR1 SGHAT, CDR2 FQDESV (reference sequence). This CDR3 has 15 residues. V gave up 5 bases and J gave up 0 bases, with 14 bases separating them. DNA of the CDR3: TGTGCCAGCAGCGGCATGGGGGGCGGCTCCTACGAGCAGTACTTC. Translating it yields CASSGMGGGSYEQYF.

This clonotype was counted at least ten times. The chain recombines TRBV4-1 with TRBJ1-1; no reliable D call. Between the trimmed V and J ends, which lost 2 bases and 6 bases, there was a span of 10 bases. The CDR3 spans 13 residues. Per germline, CDR1 MGHRA and CDR2 YSYEKL. The CDR3 is CASSQWFNSEAFF. CDR3 bases: TGCGCCAGCAGCCAATGGTTTAACTCTGAAGCTTTCTTT.

Comment on this clonotype: This may arise from a read error, as a much more abundant clone is one base away. The chain recombines TRBV28 with TRBJ1-6; the D gene is possibly TRBD1 (5 bases). The CDR3 spans 18 residues. Germline V CDR1 and CDR2: MDHEN, SYDVKM. Trimming took 5 bases from V and 10 from J, leaving 27 bases between them. In DNA form, the CDR3 reads TGTGCCAGCAGTCCAGTTTATCTACGGGACCGAACCCGATCACCCCTCCACTTT. This sequence encodes CASSPVYLRDRTRSPLHF.

The table lists this clonotype with many counts. The chain couples TRBV3-1 to TRBJ2-3; 11 bases match TRBD2. Germline assignment: CDR1 LGHDT and CDR2 YNNKEL (reference sequence). V dropped 3 bases and J dropped 2; count of bases not matched to a gene: 4. CDR3 length equals 16 residues. In nucleotides, the CDR3 is TGTGCCAGCAGCCAGCGACTAGCGGGACCCACAGATACGCAGTATTTT. Encoded protein: CASSQRLAGPTDTQYF.

Regarding this clonotype: A much larger clone sits a single nucleotide away, making a read error possible. V usage is TRBV3-1 and J usage is TRBJ2-3; D possibly uses TRBD1 or TRBD2 (5 bases each). This CDR3 is built from 16 residues. The germline V gene encodes CDR1 LGHDT and CDR2 YNNKEL (reference sequence). The CDR3 DNA sequence: TGTGCCAGCAGCCAAGATTCGGGGTTAAGCACAGGTACGCAGTATTTT. Amino acids: CASSQDSGLSTGTQYF.